Presented here are 28 T cell receptor beta chains from one specimen sequenced in a study of blood T cell repertoires in COVID-19. The assay was immunoSEQ multiplex PCR, and TCRdb's table has in-frame clones only and misses some. The sample lists 53,000 or so clones, 79% occurring once. What was sequenced was peripheral blood. Receptor source: a man between 60 and 75 years old with acute or convalescent COVID-19.

The chain recombines TRBV19 with TRBJ2-7, with a tentative D call TRBD2 (5 bases). This CDR3 contains 13 residues. Germline CDR1 LNHDA, CDR2 SQIVND (reference sequence). V lost 6 bases and J lost 0, with 9 bases in between. The CDR3 DNA sequence: TGTGCCAGTAGCGCAACTAGCTCCTACGAGCAGTACTTC. Translated: CASSATSSYEQYF.

The chain carries TRBV27 and TRBJ2-7; 10 nucleotides line up with TRBD2. After removal of 10 bases from V and 3 bases from J, the junction contained 6 bases not matched to a gene. CDR3 size: 13 residues. Germline values: CDR1 MNHEY, CDR2 SMNVEV (reference sequence). Here the CDR3 DNA reads TGTGCCACCCGGCCTAGCGGGAGCTACGAGCAGTACTTC. Translation: CATRPSGSYEQYF.

This clone was detected only a few times. This CDR3 reads CASTLTGDPSGANVLTF. The CDR3 DNA is TGTGCCAGCACCCTTACAGGGGACCCCTCTGGGGCCAACGTCCTGACTTTC. The chain employs TRBV7-3 and TRBJ2-6, with TRBD1 identical over 7 bases. V shed 7 bases and J 0 bases; nucleotides not matched to a gene: 9. Per germline, CDR1 SGHTA and CDR2 FQGTGA. The CDR3 covers 17 residues.

This chain uses TRBV6-2 or TRBV6-3 with TRBJ1-2; D not certain. CDR1 is MNHEY and CDR2 is SVGEGT in the germline V gene. Trimming took off 4 bases at V and 2 bases at J, with 14 bases between the two ends. This CDR3 is 15 amino acids long. The CDR3 nucleotides read TGTGCCAGCAGTTTGAGGTTCGACGGAAACTATGGCTACACCTTC. Its protein is CASSLRFDGNYGYTF.

The CDR3 region is CASSQEGYGQSEAFF. The CDR3 nucleotides read TGTGCCAGCAGCCAAGAAGGTTACGGACAGAGTGAAGCTTTCTTT. The chain has TRBV3-1 (or the pseudogene TRBV3-2) and TRBJ1-1, with a possible D match to TRBD1 (6 bases). The CDR3 runs 15 residues. Trimming removed 0 bases at V and 7 bases at J, with 15 bases between. Germline V gene data show CDR1 as LGHDT and CDR2 as YNNKEL (reference sequence).

This clone was seen a single time. The gene calls are TRBV27 and TRBJ2-7, with D perhaps TRBD1 (6 bases). This CDR3 is 16 amino acids long. Germline CDR1 and CDR2: MNHEY and SMNVEV (reference sequence). V lost 3 bases and J lost 0, with 15 bases in between. CDR3: CASSFSGGISSYEQYF. As DNA, the CDR3 is TGTGCCAGCAGTTTTTCTGGGGGCATAAGCTCCTACGAGCAGTACTTC.

This clone occurred a few times. This chain uses TRBV7-9 with TRBJ1-2; TRBD1 aligns across 7 bases. Germline loops: CDR1 SEHNR, CDR2 FQNEAQ (reference sequence). The CDR3 spans 14 residues. The V segment lost 4 bases and the J segment 8 bases; nucleotides outside the gene matches: 10. The DNA of the CDR3 is TGTGCCAGCAGCTCCCGACAGGGTATCCGGGGCTACACCTTC. Protein product: CASSSRQGIRGYTF.

This chain connects TRBV5-1 to TRBJ2-2; D not certain. This CDR3 spans 12 amino acids. Germline V lookup: CDR1 SGHRS, CDR2 YFSETQ. Trimming removed 0 bases from V and 6 bases from J, with 3 bases in between. In DNA, the CDR3 is TGCGCCAGCAGCTTGGCAGCCGGGGAGCTGTTTTTT. This encodes CASSLAAGELFF.

The V and J genes are TRBV19 and TRBJ1-6; unclear D gene. Germline CDR1 and CDR2: LNHDA and SQIVND (reference sequence). V lost 7 bases, J lost 4 bases, and 11 bases lay in between. This CDR3 spans 14 amino acids. The CDR3 protein is CASTLAGYNSPLHF. The CDR3 DNA sequence: TGTGCCAGTACTCTTGCGGGGTATAATTCACCCCTCCACTTT.

V gene TRBV7-2 combines with J gene TRBJ2-3; maybe TRBD1 (6 bases). The CDR3 runs to 13 residues. Germline values: CDR1 SGHTA, CDR2 FQGNSA. V shed 1 base and J shed 6 bases, with 8 bases lying between them. This CDR3 reads CASSLGQGDTQYF. In DNA, the CDR3 is TGTGCCAGCAGCTTAGGTCAGGGGGATACGCAGTATTTT. Full variable domain (remainder filled in from reference TRBV7-2 and TRBJ2-3): GAGVSQSPSNKVTEKGKDVELRCDPISGHTALYWYRQSLGQGLEFLIYFQGNSAPDKSGLPSDRFSAERTGGSVSTLTIQRTQQEDSAVYLCASSLGQGDTQYFGPGTRLTVL.

The chain carries TRBV25-1 and TRBJ2-7; D may be TRBD2 (6 bases). CDR1 MGHDK and CDR2 SYGVNS come from the germline V gene. V was pared by 6 bases and J by 0 bases, with 12 bases between. This CDR3 has 14 residues. The CDR3 coding sequence is TGTGCCAGCAGCCCCCTAGCGCGCTCCTACGAGCAGTACTTC. This sequence encodes CASSPLARSYEQYF.

Here the CDR3 DNA reads TGCGCCAGCAGCCAAGGAGTAAATCAGCCCCAGCATTTT. Its translation is CASSQGVNQPQHF. V and J are TRBV4-3 and TRBJ1-5, with unresolved D. Germline V gene sequence: CDR1 LGHNA, CDR2 YSLEER. The CDR3 sequence is 13 residues long. V lost 1 base and J lost 4, with 5 bases in between.

The chain couples TRBV4-1 to TRBJ1-3; D is ambiguous. This CDR3 has 15 amino acids. Trimming pared 4 bases from V and 3 bases from J, leaving 13 bases between. The germline CDR1 and CDR2 sequences are MGHRA and YSYEKL. Here the CDR3 reads CASSPAATFGNTIYF. The CDR3 DNA sequence: TGCGCCAGCAGCCCCGCGGCAACCTTTGGAAACACCATATATTTT.

V gene TRBV11-2 combines with J gene TRBJ2-3, with D possibly TRBD2 on 6 matching bases. Germline CDR1 reads SGHAT; CDR2 reads FQNNGV. CDR3 length: 16 residues. With 1 base removed from V and 3 bases from J, the gap between germline ends came to 14 bases. In nucleotides, the CDR3 is TGTGCCAGCAGCTTAGTAGTGGGACTGGCGACAGATACGCAGTATTTT. Translated: CASSLVVGLATDTQYF.

The chain couples TRBV7-8 to TRBJ1-1; D not resolved. Trimming removed 6 bases from V and 3 bases from J, with 11 bases in between. The CDR3 has 13 residues. The germline gives CDR1 SGHVS, CDR2 FQNEAQ. For the CDR3, the DNA is TGTGCCAGCAGGATTCTCGCGGACACTGAAGCTTTCTTT. The encoded protein is CASRILADTEAFF.

The chain combines TRBV5-1 with TRBJ1-2; TRBD1 is a possible D gene (6 bases). CDR3 length: 16 amino acids. Germline CDR1 and CDR2: SGHRS and YFSETQ. With 3 bases removed from V and 7 bases from J, the gap between germline ends came to 22 bases. Here the CDR3 reads CASSSGELTGFGGYTF. The CDR3 DNA sequence: TGCGCCAGCAGCTCGGGTGAACTTACAGGGTTTGGTGGCTACACCTTC.

The gene calls are TRBV24-1 and TRBJ2-5, with D unresolved. Trimming shortened V by 5 bases and J by 4 bases, and 10 bases separated the two germline ends. The CDR3 has 13 residues. CDR1 KGHDR and CDR2 SFDVKD come from the germline V gene. This CDR3 reads CATSGGARETQYF. The CDR3 DNA reads as TGTGCCACCAGTGGTGGTGCGAGAGAGACCCAGTACTTC.

The genes are TRBV30 and TRBJ2-3; D remains ambiguous. CDR3 length: 18 residues. From germline, CDR1 is GTSNPN and CDR2 SVGIG (reference sequence). V was cut by 0 bases and J by 0 bases, with 19 bases left in between. CDR3 bases: TGTGCCTGGAGTGTCCCCCGCTCGGTACGCTCTAGCACAGATACGCAGTATTTT. Its translation is CAWSVPRSVRSSTDTQYF.

V usage is TRBV5-1 and J usage is TRBJ1-2; 8 bases are a match to TRBD1. Germline CDR1 and CDR2: SGHRS and YFSETQ. The CDR3 is 16 amino acids. V was clipped by 4 bases and J by 1 base; unmatched bases: 9. The CDR3 is CASSPTPGQVNYGYTF. Written as DNA, the CDR3 is TGCGCCAGCAGCCCCACCCCGGGACAGGTTAACTATGGCTACACCTTC.

The V and J genes are TRBV19 and TRBJ2-3; TRBD2 agrees at 8 bases. Trimming took 6 bases from V and 4 from J; bases not matched to a gene: 12. There are 16 residues in the CDR3. Germline V lookup: CDR1 LNHDA, CDR2 SQIVND (reference sequence). DNA for the CDR3: TGTGCCAGTAGCCGAGGGGCGGGAGGTACTTCAGATACGCAGTATTTT. Residues: CASSRGAGGTSDTQYF.

The chain employs TRBV9 and TRBJ2-3, with 7 bases matching TRBD1. J gave up 5 bases and V 3 bases, and 9 bases lay outside the gene matches. Germline CDR1 SGDLS, CDR2 YYNGEE. CDR3 length: 15 amino acids. The CDR3 sequence is CASSATGAGVDTQYF. In DNA, the CDR3 is TGTGCCAGCAGCGCCACAGGGGCAGGTGTAGATACGCAGTATTTT.

The V gene is TRBV28, the J gene TRBJ1-2; no reliable D call. The CDR3 extends over 13 amino acids. V lost 4 bases to trimming and J lost 7 bases, with 13 bases between them. CDR1 is MDHEN, CDR2 SYDVKM, per germline. Written as DNA, the CDR3 is TGTGCCAGCAGTTCGGGAGATCGGAGTGGCTACACCTTC. This translates into CASSSGDRSGYTF.

This sequence joins TRBV9 and TRBJ1-2; 10 positions agree with TRBD1. Germline CDR1 is SGDLS and CDR2 is YYNGEE. This CDR3 comprises 18 residues. V dropped 0 bases and J dropped 4; count of bases not matched to a gene: 12. The CDR3 spells CASSVAFTPGQGIYGYTF. The CDR3 DNA follows: TGTGCCAGCAGCGTAGCCTTCACACCGGGACAGGGGATCTATGGCTACACCTTC.

The gene calls are TRBV29-1 and TRBJ2-7, with TRBD2 matching 12 bases. The germline V gene has CDR1 SQVTM and CDR2 ANQGSEA. The CDR3 contains 17 residues. Trimming took 7 bases from V and 0 from J; bases not matched to a gene: 13. The DNA for the CDR3 is TGCAGCGCGGCCGGGACTAGCGGGTTCCCCATCTCCTACGAGCAGTACTTC. It translates to CSAAGTSGFPISYEQYF.

The J gene is TRBJ2-4, the V gene TRBV28; D might be TRBD2 (6 bases). From germline, CDR1 is MDHEN and CDR2 SYDVKM. The CDR3 consists of 14 residues. Trimming removed 4 bases at V and 5 bases at J, with 12 bases between. The CDR3 region has the DNA TGTGCCAGCAGTTACCGGGACTCGGAAAACATTCAGTACTTC. As protein: CASSYRDSENIQYF. Full variable domain (remainder filled in from reference TRBV28 and TRBJ2-4): DVKVTQSSRYLVKRTGEKVFLECVQDMDHENMFWYRQDPGLGLRLIYFSYDVKMKEKGDIPEGYSVSREKKERFSLILESASTNQTSMYLCASSYRDSENIQYFGAGTRLSVL.

The CDR3 nucleotides read TGTGCCAGCTCACCACTCGAGGAGGGCTATGGCTACACCTTC. This gives the protein CASSPLEEGYGYTF. The chain has TRBV18 and TRBJ1-2; no clear D gene. CDR3 length: 14 residues. Trimming left V 1 base short and J 4 bases short, with 10 bases between. Germline V gene sequence: CDR1 KGHSH, CDR2 LQKENI.

This clone was observed a few times. This sequence joins TRBV10-1 and TRBJ2-7; D might be TRBD2 (6 bases). The CDR3 is 11 residues long. V was cut by 10 bases and J by 6 bases, with 13 bases left in between. Germline loops: CDR1 WNHNN, CDR2 SYGVQD (reference sequence). The CDR3: CATGRGGEQYF. DNA for the CDR3: TGCGCCACCGGGCGGGGTGGCGAGCAGTACTTC.

The chain uses TRBV6-5 and TRBJ2-7; D is perhaps TRBD1 (6 bases). Trimming left V 9 bases short and J 4 bases short, with 13 bases between. The CDR3 contains 12 residues. Germline V CDR1 and CDR2: MNHEY, SVGAGI. The CDR3 is CASRQARYEQYF. CDR3 nucleotide sequence: TGTGCCAGTCGACAGGCTCGGTACGAGCAGTACTTC.